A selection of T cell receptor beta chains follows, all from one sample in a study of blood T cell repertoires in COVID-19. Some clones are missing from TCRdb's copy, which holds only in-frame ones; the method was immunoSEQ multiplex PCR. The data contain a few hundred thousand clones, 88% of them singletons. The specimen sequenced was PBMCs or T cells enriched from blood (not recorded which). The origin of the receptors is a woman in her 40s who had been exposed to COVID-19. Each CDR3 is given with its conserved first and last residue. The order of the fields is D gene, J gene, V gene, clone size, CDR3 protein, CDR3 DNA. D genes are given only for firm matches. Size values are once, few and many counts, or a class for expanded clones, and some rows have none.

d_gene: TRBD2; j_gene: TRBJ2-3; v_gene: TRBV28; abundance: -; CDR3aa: CASSFTLTSGGTDTQYF; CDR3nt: TGTGCCAGCAGTTTCACCTTAACTAGCGGGGGCACAGATACGCAGTATTTT
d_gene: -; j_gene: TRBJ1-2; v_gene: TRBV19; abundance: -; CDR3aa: CASSIGWRPNYGYTF; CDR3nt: TGTGCCAGTAGTATAGGGTGGAGACCGAACTATGGCTACACCTTC
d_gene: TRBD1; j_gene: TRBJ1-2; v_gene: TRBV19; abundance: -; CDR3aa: CASSIPTGENYGYTF; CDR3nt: TGTGCCAGTAGCATCCCCACAGGGGAGAACTATGGCTACACCTTC
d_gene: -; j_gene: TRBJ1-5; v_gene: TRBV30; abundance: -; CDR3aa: CAWSEAPGTNNQPQHF; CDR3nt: TGTGCCTGGAGTGAGGCGCCCGGGACAAACAATCAGCCCCAGCATTTT
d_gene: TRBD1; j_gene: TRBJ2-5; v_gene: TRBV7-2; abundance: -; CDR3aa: CASSLVSGQGTGQETQYF; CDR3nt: TGTGCCAGCAGCTTAGTATCGGGACAGGGGACGGGACAAGAGACCCAGTACTTC
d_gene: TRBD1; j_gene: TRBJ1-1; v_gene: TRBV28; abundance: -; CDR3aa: CASSSLDRAKNTEAFF; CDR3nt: TGTGCCAGCAGTTCACTCGACAGGGCTAAGAACACTGAAGCTTTCTTT
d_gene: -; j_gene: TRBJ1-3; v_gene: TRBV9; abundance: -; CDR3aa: CASSETSTDSGNTIYF; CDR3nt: TGTGCCAGCAGCGAGACTTCGACAGACTCTGGAAACACCATATATTTT
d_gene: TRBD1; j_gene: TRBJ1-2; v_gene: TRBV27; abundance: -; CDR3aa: CASSAGGGGYTF; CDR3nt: TGTGCCAGCAGTGCAGGGGGAGGAGGCTACACCTTC
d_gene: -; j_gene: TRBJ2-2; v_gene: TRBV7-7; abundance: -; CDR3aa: CASSPNTGELFF; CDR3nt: TGTGCTAGCAGCCCAAACACCGGGGAGCTGTTTTTT
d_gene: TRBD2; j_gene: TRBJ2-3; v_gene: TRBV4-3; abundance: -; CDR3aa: CASSQDGVAGTNTDTQYF; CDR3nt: TGCGCCAGCAGCCAAGATGGGGTAGCGGGTACAAACACAGATACGCAGTATTTT
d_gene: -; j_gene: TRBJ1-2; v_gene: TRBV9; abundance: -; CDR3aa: CASSVGSANYGYTF; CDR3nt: TGTGCCAGCAGCGTAGGTTCGGCTAACTATGGCTACACCTTC
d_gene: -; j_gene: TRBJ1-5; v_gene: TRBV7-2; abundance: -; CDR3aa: CASSFGGNQPQHF; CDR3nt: TGTGCCAGCAGCTTTGGGGGGAATCAGCCCCAGCATTTT
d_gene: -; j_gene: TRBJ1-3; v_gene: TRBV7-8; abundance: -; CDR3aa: CASSLSDNINTIYF; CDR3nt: TGTGCCAGCAGCTTATCGGACAACATTAACACCATATATTTT
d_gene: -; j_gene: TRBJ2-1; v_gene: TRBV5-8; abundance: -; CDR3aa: CASSLGPLQGIEFDEQFF; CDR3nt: TGTGCCAGCAGCTTGGGACCGCTTCAGGGGATTGAGTTCGATGAGCAGTTCTTC
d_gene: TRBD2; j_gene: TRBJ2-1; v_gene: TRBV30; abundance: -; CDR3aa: CAWSVWASGGNEQFF; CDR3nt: TGTGCCTGGAGTGTATGGGCTAGCGGGGGTAATGAGCAGTTCTTC
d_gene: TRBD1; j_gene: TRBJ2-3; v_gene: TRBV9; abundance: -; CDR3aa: CASSSRRRTGTGTTDTQYF; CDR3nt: TGTGCCAGCAGCTCCCGCCGACGGACCGGGACAGGGACCACAGATACGCAGTATTTT
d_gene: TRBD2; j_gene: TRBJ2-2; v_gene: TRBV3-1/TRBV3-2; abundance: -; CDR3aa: CASSPGLAGSYTGELFF; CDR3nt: TGTGCCAGCAGCCCGGGACTAGCGGGGTCGTACACCGGGGAGCTGTTTTTT
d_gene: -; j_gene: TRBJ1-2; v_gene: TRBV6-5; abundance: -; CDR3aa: CASRTQGYYGYTF; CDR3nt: TGTGCCAGCAGGACCCAGGGGTATTACGGCTACACCTTC
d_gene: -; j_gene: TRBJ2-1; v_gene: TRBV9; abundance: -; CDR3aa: CASSVAGGWNNEQFF; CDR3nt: TGTGCCAGCAGCGTAGCAGGCGGGTGGAACAATGAGCAGTTCTTC
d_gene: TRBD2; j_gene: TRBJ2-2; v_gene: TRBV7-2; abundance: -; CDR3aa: CASSLGGLASGTGELFF; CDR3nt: TGTGCCAGCAGCTTAGGGGGACTAGCCTCCGGCACCGGGGAGCTGTTTTTT
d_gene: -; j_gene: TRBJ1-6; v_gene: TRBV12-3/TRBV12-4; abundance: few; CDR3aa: CASQGLNNSPLHF; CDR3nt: TGTGCCAGCCAGGGATTGAATAATTCACCCCTCCACTTT
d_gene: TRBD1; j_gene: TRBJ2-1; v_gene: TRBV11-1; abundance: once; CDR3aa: CASSFTGDSSYNEQFF; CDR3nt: TGTGCCAGCAGCTTTACAGGGGACAGCTCCTACAATGAGCAGTTCTTC
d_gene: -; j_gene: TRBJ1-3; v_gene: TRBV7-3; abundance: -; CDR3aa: CASSPLPGNTIYF; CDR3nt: TGTGCCAGCAGCCCCCTCCCTGGAAACACCATATATTTT
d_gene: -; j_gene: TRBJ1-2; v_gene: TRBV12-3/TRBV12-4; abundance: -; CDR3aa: CASSSRGVGGYTF; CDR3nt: TGTGCCAGCAGTTCCAGGGGCGTCGGTGGCTACACCTTC
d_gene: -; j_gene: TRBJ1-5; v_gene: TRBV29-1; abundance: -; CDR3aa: CSVGEAISNQPQHF; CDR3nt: TGCAGCGTTGGGGAGGCGATTAGCAATCAGCCCCAGCATTTT
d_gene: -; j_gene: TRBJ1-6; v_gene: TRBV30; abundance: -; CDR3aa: CAWSVASSYNSPLHF; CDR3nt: TGTGCCTGGAGTGTTGCTAGCTCCTATAATTCACCCCTCCACTTT
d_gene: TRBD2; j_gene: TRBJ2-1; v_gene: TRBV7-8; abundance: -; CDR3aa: CASSLAGTRDEQFF; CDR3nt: TGTGCCAGCAGCTTAGCGGGGACTAGGGATGAGCAGTTCTTC
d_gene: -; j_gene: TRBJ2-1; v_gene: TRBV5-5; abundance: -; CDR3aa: CASSMGSGSDEQFF; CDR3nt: TGTGCCAGCAGCATGGGTTCAGGTAGCGATGAGCAGTTCTTC
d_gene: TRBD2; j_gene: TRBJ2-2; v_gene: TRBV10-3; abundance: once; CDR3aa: CAIGSVFLAGGPSTGELFF; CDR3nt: TGTGCCATCGGGTCGGTCTTCCTAGCGGGGGGGCCAAGCACCGGGGAGCTGTTTTTT
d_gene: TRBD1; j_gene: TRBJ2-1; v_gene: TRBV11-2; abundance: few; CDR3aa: CASSLVGQYEQFF; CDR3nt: TGTGCCAGCAGCTTAGTGGGACAGTATGAGCAGTTCTTC
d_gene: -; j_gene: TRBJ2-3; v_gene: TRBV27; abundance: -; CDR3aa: CASSFIPVLTDTQYF; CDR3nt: TGTGCCAGCAGTTTTATCCCGGTTTTGACAGATACGCAGTATTTT
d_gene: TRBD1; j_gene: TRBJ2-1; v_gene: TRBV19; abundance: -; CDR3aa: CASSLGQGWRNEQFF; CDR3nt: TGTGCCAGTAGTCTCGGACAGGGGTGGCGCAATGAGCAGTTCTTC
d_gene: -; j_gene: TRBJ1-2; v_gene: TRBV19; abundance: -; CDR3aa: CASSISLNYGYTF; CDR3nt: TGTGCCAGTAGTATCTCACTTAACTATGGCTACACCTTC
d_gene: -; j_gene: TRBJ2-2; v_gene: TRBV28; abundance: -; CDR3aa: CASSPYGTRNTGELFF; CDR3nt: TGTGCCAGCAGTCCGTATGGGACAAGGAACACCGGGGAGCTGTTTTTT
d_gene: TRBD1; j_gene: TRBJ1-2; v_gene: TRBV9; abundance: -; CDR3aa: CASSVGFRQGQYGYTF; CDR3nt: TGTGCCAGCAGCGTAGGATTCCGACAGGGCCAGTATGGCTACACCTTC
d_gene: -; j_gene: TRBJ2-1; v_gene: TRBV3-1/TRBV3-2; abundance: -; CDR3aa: CASSQAGYTYNEQFF; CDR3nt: TGTGCCAGCAGCCAAGCGGGGTATACCTACAATGAGCAGTTCTTC
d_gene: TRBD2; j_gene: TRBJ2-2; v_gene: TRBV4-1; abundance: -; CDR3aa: CASSPSGGFGELFF; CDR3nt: TGCGCCAGCAGCCCTAGCGGGGGGTTCGGGGAGCTGTTTTTT
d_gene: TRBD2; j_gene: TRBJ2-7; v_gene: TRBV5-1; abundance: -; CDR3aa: CASSLDLAGGPGHEQYF; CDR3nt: TGCGCCAGCAGCTTGGATCTCGCGGGGGGGCCTGGGCACGAGCAGTACTTC
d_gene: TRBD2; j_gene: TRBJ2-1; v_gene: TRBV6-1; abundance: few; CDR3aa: CASSELAGGYNEQFF; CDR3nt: TGTGCCAGCAGTGAACTAGCGGGGGGGTACAATGAGCAGTTCTTC
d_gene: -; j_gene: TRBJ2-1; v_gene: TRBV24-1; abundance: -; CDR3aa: CATSDPSPTTGDEQFF; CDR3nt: TGTGCCACCAGTGATCCGTCACCGACGACGGGGGATGAGCAGTTCTTC
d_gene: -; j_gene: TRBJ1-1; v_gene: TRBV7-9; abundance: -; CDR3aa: CASSRTGWNTEAFF; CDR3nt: TGTGCCAGCAGCCGCACAGGGTGGAACACTGAAGCTTTCTTT
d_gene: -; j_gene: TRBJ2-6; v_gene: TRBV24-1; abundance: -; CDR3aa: CATSDAAGAGANVLTF; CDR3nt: TGTGCCACCAGTGATGCGGCAGGGGCAGGGGCCAACGTCCTGACTTTC
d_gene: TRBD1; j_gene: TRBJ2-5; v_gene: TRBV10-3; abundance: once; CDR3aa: CAIRTTGEETQYF; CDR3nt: TGTGCCATCAGGACGACAGGGGAAGAGACCCAGTACTTC
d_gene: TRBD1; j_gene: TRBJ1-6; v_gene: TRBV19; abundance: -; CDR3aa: CATRTGRSPLHF; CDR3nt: TGTGCCACCCGGACAGGGCGATCACCCCTCCACTTT
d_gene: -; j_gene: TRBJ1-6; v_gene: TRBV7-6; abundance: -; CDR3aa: CASSLESASTPGESPLHF; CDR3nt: TGTGCCAGCAGCTTAGAGTCGGCCTCAACCCCGGGGGAGTCACCCCTCCACTTT
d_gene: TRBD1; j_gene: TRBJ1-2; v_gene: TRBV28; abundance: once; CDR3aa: CASSPPGTGGYGYTF; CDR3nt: TGTGCCAGCAGTCCCCCGGGGACAGGCGGCTATGGCTACACCTTC
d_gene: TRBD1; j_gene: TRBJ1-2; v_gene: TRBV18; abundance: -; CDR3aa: CASSQGQGAPLDGYTF; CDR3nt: TGTGCCAGCTCACAGGGACAGGGGGCGCCGCTCGATGGCTACACCTTC
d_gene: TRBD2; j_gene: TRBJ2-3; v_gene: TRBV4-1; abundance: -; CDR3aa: CASSQVSSGLDTQYF; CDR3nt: TGCGCCAGCAGCCAAGTGTCTAGCGGATTAGATACGCAGTATTTT
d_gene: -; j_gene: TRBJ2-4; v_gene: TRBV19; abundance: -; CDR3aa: CASSGWGVEAKNIQYF; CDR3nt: TGTGCCAGTAGTGGCTGGGGGGTGGAGGCCAAAAACATTCAGTACTTC
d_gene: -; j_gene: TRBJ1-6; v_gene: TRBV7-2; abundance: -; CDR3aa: CASIPPGHHNSPLHF; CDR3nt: TGTGCCAGCATCCCCCCGGGACACCATAATTCACCCCTCCACTTT
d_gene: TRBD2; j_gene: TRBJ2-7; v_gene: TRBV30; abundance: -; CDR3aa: CAWSAPGLATYEQYF; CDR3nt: TGTGCCTGGAGTGCCCCGGGACTAGCTACCTACGAGCAGTACTTC
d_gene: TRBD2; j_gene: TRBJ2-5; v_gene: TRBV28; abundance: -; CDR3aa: CASSRGLAGRMETQYF; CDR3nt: TGTGCCAGCAGTAGAGGACTAGCGGGTCGCATGGAGACCCAGTACTTC